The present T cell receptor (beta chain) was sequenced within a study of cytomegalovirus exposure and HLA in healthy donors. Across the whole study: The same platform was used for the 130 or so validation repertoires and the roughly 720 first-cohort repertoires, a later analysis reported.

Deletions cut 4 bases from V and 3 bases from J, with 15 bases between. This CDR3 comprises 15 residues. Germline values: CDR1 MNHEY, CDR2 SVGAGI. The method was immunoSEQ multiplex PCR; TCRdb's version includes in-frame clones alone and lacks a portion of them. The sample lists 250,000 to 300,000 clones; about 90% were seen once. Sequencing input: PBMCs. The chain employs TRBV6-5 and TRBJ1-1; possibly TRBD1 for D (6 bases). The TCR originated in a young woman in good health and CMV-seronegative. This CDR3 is CASSSWDKWYTEAFF. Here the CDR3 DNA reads TGTGCCAGCAGTTCCTGGGACAAGTGGTACACTGAAGCTTTCTTT.